This T cell receptor beta chain stems from a study of Ad26.COV2.S vaccination and SARS-CoV-2 variants. The treatment denotes: roughly 18 received Ad26.COV2.S at low or high dose, single or two shots; 5 received placebo; per-sample allocation not given. Specimen acquisition occurred on day 63 following the initial vaccine or placebo injection. The germline V and J ends were trimmed by 3 bases and 5 bases, with 7 bases remaining between them. The length of the CDR3 is 12 residues. Germline CDR1 is LGHDT and CDR2 is YNNKEL (reference sequence). Here immunoSEQ multiplex PCR was the method, and the copy in TCRdb shows in-frame clones only, minus some. The sample has almost 400,000 clones, 89% seen once.

This sequence was found in a person between 18 and 60 years old who received the Ad26.COV2.S COVID-19 vaccine or a placebo. This sample comprised peripheral blood, obtained in a trial of Ad26.COV2.S vaccine versus placebo. V is TRBV3-1 (or the pseudogene TRBV3-2) and J is TRBJ2-5; no clear D gene. The CDR3, as DNA: TGTGCCAGCAGCCACTTAACCGAGACCCAGTACTTC. Its translation is CASSHLTETQYF.